The 24 T cell receptor beta chains presented below share a single source sample, sequenced in a study of spatial heterogeneity in lung cancer. Time point defined: sample taken at primary tumor resection. TCRdb processed the 5' RACE reads anew with MiXCR; each CDR3 protein has one entry. The sample lists around 11,000 distinct CDR3 sequences; around 6% were seen once. This specimen was PBMCs, taken at surgery. The receptors shown here come from a male donor with early-stage non-small cell lung cancer.

By sample fraction, this clonotype is medium-sized. The V and J genes are TRBV7-2 and TRBJ2-5, with a tentative D call TRBD2 (6 bases). Trimming took off 3 bases at V and 4 bases at J, with 15 bases between the two ends. CDR3 length: 15 amino acids. From germline, CDR1 is SGHTA and CDR2 FQGNSA. The CDR3 reads CASSFPGLRRETQYF. The CDR3 DNA is TGTGCCAGCAGCTTCCCGGGACTGCGAAGAGAGACCCAGTACTTC.

A note on this clonotype: A read error may be the cause here, since a much bigger clone is one base away. The CDR3 loop is CASSIRARMNTEAFF. DNA of the CDR3: TGTGCCAGTAGTATCCGGGCACGGATGAACACTGAAGCTTTCTTT. V usage is TRBV19 and J usage is TRBJ1-1; D gene unclear. This CDR3 spans 15 amino acids. Germline CDR1 and CDR2: LNHDA and SQIVND (reference sequence). Trimming took 3 bases from V and 0 from J, leaving 11 bases between them.

The chain has TRBV27 and TRBJ2-1; D is unresolved. The CDR3 covers 15 residues. V dropped 4 bases and J dropped 0 bases, with 10 bases sitting between them. Looked up from germline, CDR1 is MNHEY and CDR2 is SMNVEV (reference sequence). CDR3 region: CASSYGSSSYNEQFF. The CDR3 nucleotides read TGTGCCAGCAGTTACGGGTCGAGCTCCTACAATGAGCAGTTCTTC.

This clonotype has at least ten counts. The chain uses TRBV28 and TRBJ2-7, with 8 positions matching TRBD2. CDR1 is MDHEN and CDR2 is SYDVKM in the germline V gene. This CDR3 comprises 14 residues. Trimming cost V 2 bases and J 6 bases; bases outside gene matches: 6. In DNA, the CDR3 is TGTGCCAGCAGTTTACCGGGAGGGCCAATCGAGCAGTACTTC. It codes for CASSLPGGPIEQYF. The entire variable domain, with the rest obtained from reference TRBV28 and TRBJ2-7, is as follows: DVKVTQSSRYLVKRTGEKVFLECVQDMDHENMFWYRQDPGLGLRLIYFSYDVKMKEKGDIPEGYSVSREKKERFSLILESASTNQTSMYLCASSLPGGPIEQYFGPGTRLTVT.

This clonotype is labeled medium-sized. The V and J genes are TRBV20-1 and TRBJ2-3; the D is unclear. CDR1 DFQATT and CDR2 SNEGSKA come from the germline V gene (reference sequence). This CDR3 spans 13 amino acids. Trimming stripped 3 bases from V and 0 bases from J, with 7 bases between. DNA of the CDR3: TGCAGTGCTAGGATGTCTAGCACAGATACGCAGTATTTT. It encodes CSARMSSTDTQYF.

V and J are TRBV28 and TRBJ2-7, with TRBD2 matching over 14 bases. CDR1 and CDR2 from the germline V gene are MDHEN and SYDVKM. V lost 5 bases and J lost 6; bases outside the gene matches: 12. The CDR3 length is 17 residues. The CDR3 DNA reads TGTGCCAGCAGTGTTCCGGGACTAGCGGGAGAAGTTGCCGAGCAGTACTTC. Protein sequence: CASSVPGLAGEVAEQYF. Looking up the rest from reference TRBV28 and TRBJ2-7 gives the full variable domain: DVKVTQSSRYLVKRTGEKVFLECVQDMDHENMFWYRQDPGLGLRLIYFSYDVKMKEKGDIPEGYSVSREKKERFSLILESASTNQTSMYLCASSVPGLAGEVAEQYFGPGTRLTVT.

There are many counts of this clonotype. The CDR3 spells CASSPRGGAAGTQYF. CDR3 sequence (DNA): TGTGCCAGCAGCCCACGCGGGGGGGCCGCTGGTACGCAGTATTTT. The chain uses TRBV11-3 and TRBJ2-3; the match to TRBD2 covers 9 bases. Losses at the gene ends were 5 bases for V and 8 bases for J; bases not matched to a gene: 11. Germline CDR1 and CDR2: SGHNT and YENEEA. CDR3 length: 15 amino acids.

The rearrangement links TRBV7-2 to TRBJ2-7; 8 bases map to TRBD2. CDR3 size: 14 residues. Trimming cost V 2 bases and J 5 bases; bases outside gene matches: 5. Germline CDR1 reads SGHTA; CDR2 reads FQGNSA. Here the CDR3 reads CASSLTGGPHEQYF. CDR3 sequence (DNA): TGTGCCAGCAGCTTAACGGGAGGGCCCCACGAGCAGTACTTC.

This clonotype was counted a few times. This sequence joins TRBV4-1 and TRBJ1-2; 10 bases are a match to TRBD1. Per the germline V gene, CDR1 is MGHRA and CDR2 is YSYEKL. V lost 5 bases and J lost 2; bases outside the gene matches: 5. The CDR3 runs to 15 residues. In nucleotides, the CDR3 is TGCGCCAGCAGCACGCGGACAGGGGGAAACTATGGCTACACCTTC. Encoded protein: CASSTRTGGNYGYTF.

The sample holds a few counts of this clonotype. The chain employs TRBV10-3 and TRBJ1-4; the D gene is possibly TRBD1 (5 bases). There are 16 residues in the CDR3. Germline-derived CDR1 and CDR2 are ENHRY and SYGVKD. V was clipped by 3 bases and J by 8 bases, with 19 bases between them. In DNA form, the CDR3 reads TGTGCCATCAGTGAACCCGATAGGGGTCGCCGCGAAAAACTGTTTTTT. This sequence encodes CAISEPDRGRREKLFF.

This clonotype was detected ten times or more. The chain carries TRBV15 and TRBJ2-6, with D maybe TRBD1 (5 bases). Trimming took 3 bases from V and 0 from J, leaving 9 bases between them. This CDR3 spans 16 amino acids. Per germline, CDR1 LNHNV and CDR2 YYDKDF (reference sequence). The CDR3, as DNA: TGTGCCACCAGCAGGTCCACAGGCTCTGGGGCCAACGTCCTGACTTTC. Translation: CATSRSTGSGANVLTF. Variable domain in full (rest from reference TRBV15 and TRBJ2-6): DAMVIQNPRYQVTQFGKPVTLSCSQTLNHNVMYWYQQKSSQAPKLLFHYYDKDFNNEADTPDNFQSRRPNTSFCFLDIRSPGLGDTAMYLCATSRSTGSGANVLTFGAGSRLTVL.

At least ten counts were recorded for this clonotype. The rearrangement joins TRBV29-1 to TRBJ2-3, with a possible D match to TRBD1 (5 bases). This CDR3 has 13 residues. Looked up from germline, CDR1 is SQVTM and CDR2 is ANQGSEA. Trimming shortened V by 4 bases and J by 1 base, and 9 bases separated the two germline ends. The CDR3 sequence: CSVATGRTDTQYF. The CDR3 nucleotides read TGCAGCGTTGCTACAGGCCGCACAGATACGCAGTATTTT.

This clonotype was counted many times. This sequence joins TRBV5-5 and TRBJ2-7, with 8 bases lining up with TRBD1. CDR3 length equals 14 residues. The germline gives CDR1 SGHKS, CDR2 YYEKEE (reference sequence). V was clipped by 4 bases and J by 0 bases; unmatched bases: 3. DNA for the CDR3: TGTGCCAGCAGCCGGACAGGGACCTCCTACGAGCAGTACTTC. Protein: CASSRTGTSYEQYF.

V is TRBV19 and J is TRBJ1-5, with unresolved D. The CDR3 length is 12 residues. V dropped 0 bases and J dropped 7 bases, with 4 bases sitting between them. Germline V CDR1 and CDR2: LNHDA, SQIVND (reference sequence). The CDR3 DNA follows: TGTGCCAGTAGTATAGATCTGCAGCCCCAGCATTTT. As protein: CASSIDLQPQHF.

This clonotype has a count of ten or more. This sequence joins TRBV12-3 or TRBV12-4 and TRBJ1-1; TRBD1 agrees at 7 bases. V lost 0 bases and J lost 8; bases outside the gene matches: 3. This CDR3 has 13 amino acids. The DNA for the CDR3 is TGTGCCAGCAGTTTAGCAGGGGGCAAGGAAGCTTTCTTT. Translated, it gives CASSLAGGKEAFF.

This clonotype occurred many times. The J gene is TRBJ1-5, the V gene TRBV20-1; 11 bases line up with TRBD1. Germline V gene lookup returns CDR1 DFQATT and CDR2 SNEGSKA (reference sequence). The CDR3 is 17 residues long. Trimming cost V 2 bases and J 1 base; bases outside gene matches: 7. The CDR3 protein is CSARSSGTGGSNQPQHF. Written as DNA, the CDR3 is TGCAGTGCTAGAAGTTCCGGGACAGGGGGGAGCAATCAGCCCCAGCATTTT.

This clonotype is medium-sized (0.01 to 0.1%) in the sample. V is TRBV24-1 and J is TRBJ2-2, with TRBD1 matching over 7 bases. The CDR3 sequence is 14 residues long. CDR1 is KGHDR and CDR2 is SFDVKD in the germline V gene. The ends lost 5 bases at V and 3 bases at J; junction bases unmatched: 2. The CDR3 loop is CATSGQGDTGELFF. The CDR3, as DNA: TGTGCCACCAGTGGGCAGGGGGACACCGGGGAGCTGTTTTTT.

In its sample, this clonotype was seen many times. The chain links TRBV4-2 to TRBJ2-5; 9 bases agree with TRBD2. CDR1 LGHNA and CDR2 YNFKEQ come from the germline V gene. Trimming took 1 base from V and 3 from J; bases not matched to a gene: 6. The length of the CDR3 is 16 residues. The CDR3, as DNA: TGTGCCAGCAGCCAAGTGTTAGCGGGAGCCAAAGAGACCCAGTACTTC. Protein: CASSQVLAGAKETQYF.

The rearrangement uses TRBV12-3 or TRBV12-4 and TRBJ2-3; 11 nucleotides agree with TRBD2. The V and J ends lost 6 bases and 0 bases, in that order; junction bases with no gene match: 5. The CDR3 is 16 residues long. CDR3 region: CASRARLAGSTDTQYF. As DNA, the CDR3 is TGTGCCAGCAGAGCGCGACTAGCGGGAAGCACAGATACGCAGTATTTT.

This clonotype is deemed medium-sized (0.01 to 0.1%). The chain recombines TRBV29-1 with TRBJ2-1, with D possibly TRBD2 on 6 matching bases. V was pared by 6 bases and J by 8 bases, with 14 bases between. Germline V gene lookup returns CDR1 SQVTM and CDR2 ANQGSEA. CDR3 length equals 12 residues. The CDR3 loop is CSVPTRRDEQFF. In DNA form, the CDR3 reads TGCAGCGTGCCGACCCGGAGGGATGAGCAGTTCTTC.

This clonotype is deemed medium-sized. The CDR3 sequence is CSVVSGDSYEQYF. CDR3 DNA sequence: TGCAGCGTTGTGTCAGGGGATTCGTACGAGCAGTACTTC. The genes are TRBV29-1 and TRBJ2-7, with a tentative D call TRBD1 (6 bases). Germline CDR1 reads SQVTM; CDR2 reads ANQGSEA. The CDR3 runs to 13 residues. The V end was cut by 4 bases, the J end by 4 bases, with 14 bases between.

This clonotype was seen many times. A junction end diverges from the germline sequence, so it may reflect a read error. The rearrangement uses TRBV20-1 and TRBJ2-7; possible D gene TRBD2, 5 bases. Germline V gene sequence: CDR1 DFQATT, CDR2 SNEGSKA (reference sequence). CDR3 size: 15 residues. The CDR3 DNA reads as TGCAGTGCTGGAGATGGTTCGAGGGATACGTACGAGCAGTACTTC. Its translation is CSAGDGSRDTYEQYF.

The sample holds many counts of this clonotype. The chain carries TRBV4-1 and TRBJ2-5; D remains unclear. This CDR3 is built from 14 residues. V lost 1 base and J 0 bases, leaving 6 bases between the germline ends. Germline lookup yields CDR1 MGHRA and CDR2 YSYEKL. CDR3 amino acids: CASSQGQHQETQYF. In nucleotides, the CDR3 is TGCGCCAGCAGCCAAGGCCAGCACCAAGAGACCCAGTACTTC.

This clonotype was seen ten or more times. The chain links TRBV5-1 to TRBJ2-1; 9 bases align to TRBD1. The ends lost 4 bases at V and 7 bases at J; junction bases unmatched: 9. This CDR3 comprises 15 residues. Germline V gives CDR1 SGHRS, CDR2 YFSETQ. CDR3 sequence (DNA): TGCGCCAGCAGCAGCGCGGACAGGGGAGGAAATGAGCAGTTCTTC. Translated: CASSSADRGGNEQFF.